These 17 T cell receptor beta chains share one sample of origin, sequenced in a study of blood T cell repertoires in COVID-19. The assay was immunoSEQ multiplex PCR, and TCRdb's table has in-frame clones only and misses some. Here the sample spans 250,000 to 350,000 clones, 70% to 90% being singletons. Sequencing was performed on peripheral blood. Every receptor here comes from a woman younger than 45 who had recovered from COVID-19.

With regard to this clone: The sample contains more than one DNA sequence encoding this CDR3. The rearrangement joins TRBV7-8 to TRBJ2-5; 12 bases map to TRBD2. V gave up 5 bases and J gave up 5 bases; unmatched junction bases: 6. The CDR3 has 15 residues. Germline-derived CDR1 and CDR2 are SGHVS and FQNEAQ. CDR3 nucleotides: TGTGCCAGCAGCGTCAGACTAGCGGGAGTGGAGACCCAGTACTTC. This sequence encodes CASSVRLAGVETQYF.

The chain is built from TRBV9 and TRBJ1-1; 7 bases fit TRBD1. J was trimmed by 1 base and V by 2 bases; bases with no gene match: 2. The CDR3 contains 14 residues. Germline lookup yields CDR1 SGDLS and CDR2 YYNGEE. CDR3 nucleotide sequence: TGTGCCAGCAGCGTCCGGGACAGGAACACTGAAGCTTTCTTT. Amino acid sequence: CASSVRDRNTEAFF.

The CDR3 DNA is TGTGCCACCAGCCGGGACAGGGATCAGCCCCAGCATTTT. This translates into CATSRDRDQPQHF. This chain joins TRBV19 and TRBJ1-5; 9 bases align to TRBD1. CDR3 length equals 13 residues. V was pared by 10 bases and J by 5 bases, with 6 bases of the junction left unmatched. From germline, CDR1 is LNHDA and CDR2 SQIVND (reference sequence). Looking up the rest from reference TRBV19 and TRBJ1-5 gives the full variable domain: DGGITQSPKYLFRKEGQNVTLSCEQNLNHDAMYWYRQDPGQGLRLIYYSQIVNDFQKGDIAEGYSVSREKKESFPLTVTSAQKNPTAFYLCATSRDRDQPQHFGDGTRLSIL.

V gene TRBV27 combines with J gene TRBJ1-5; D possibly corresponds to TRBD1 (5 bases). The germline gives CDR1 MNHEY, CDR2 SMNVEV (reference sequence). V was trimmed by 4 bases and J by 6 bases, leaving 10 bases between them. The CDR3 is made up of 13 amino acids. The CDR3 loop is CASSYWGGQPQHF. CDR3 bases: TGTGCCAGCAGTTATTGGGGGGGTCAGCCCCAGCATTTT.

This clone has more than one count but fewer than ten. An end of the junction differs from the germline gene, which may be a read error. The chain uses TRBV5-1 and TRBJ1-2, with no clear D. Germline lookup yields CDR1 SGHRS and CDR2 YFSETQ. This CDR3 spans 14 amino acids. CDR3 nucleotides: TGCGCCAGCAGTTTGGACGGAGCTAACTATGGCTACACCTTC. Amino acid sequence: CASSLDGANYGYTF.

This chain's CDR3 is CASSYGTYEQYF. Written as DNA, the CDR3 is TGTGCCAGCAGCTACGGGACCTACGAGCAGTACTTC. This chain connects TRBV7-9 to TRBJ2-7; possible D gene TRBD2, 5 bases. Germline values: CDR1 SEHNR, CDR2 FQNEAQ (reference sequence). V lost 4 bases to trimming and J lost 2 bases, with 6 bases between them. The CDR3 loop spans 12 amino acids.

The rearrangement joins TRBV21-1 to TRBJ2-5; the DNA was not compared with TRBD1, the D call given in the table. TRBV21-1 is a pseudogene. This CDR3 contains 16 residues. The CDR3 DNA reads as TGTGCCAGCAGCAGCACAACTCCAGGGGGCGAGGAGACCCAGTACTTC. Translating it yields CASSSTTPGGEETQYF.

This clone has more than one count but fewer than ten. This sequence joins TRBV4-3 and TRBJ2-1, with D tentatively TRBD2 (6 bases). Germline values: CDR1 LGHNA, CDR2 YSLEER. The V gene lost 0 bases and the J gene lost 7 bases, with 13 bases spanning the gap. The CDR3 runs 15 residues. The CDR3 here is CASSQDYRLANEQFF. CDR3 DNA sequence: TGCGCCAGCAGCCAAGATTACCGGCTAGCGAATGAGCAGTTCTTC.

The chain employs TRBV11-2 and TRBJ1-2; weak D call: TRBD1 (5 bases). CDR1 SGHAT and CDR2 FQNNGV come from the germline V gene. This CDR3 comprises 14 residues. V dropped 0 bases and J dropped 4 bases, with 9 bases sitting between them. The CDR3: CASSLERQFYGYTF. CDR3 nucleotide sequence: TGTGCCAGCAGCTTAGAAAGACAGTTCTATGGCTACACCTTC.

The rearrangement uses TRBV21-1 and TRBJ2-1; the D call of TRBD2 is as the table states it, not checked on the DNA. TRBV21-1 is reported as a pseudogene. The CDR3 extends over 17 amino acids. The CDR3 here is CASSKEVAGGYYNEQFF. Written as DNA, the CDR3 is TGTGCCAGCAGCAAAGAGGTGGCGGGAGGCTACTACAATGAGCAGTTCTTC.

The J gene is TRBJ2-3, the V gene TRBV30; D may be TRBD1 (6 bases). The CDR3 runs to 15 residues. With 2 bases removed from V and 3 bases from J, the gap between germline ends came to 15 bases. The germline V gene has CDR1 GTSNPN and CDR2 SVGIG (reference sequence). The CDR3 loop is CAWSTPQGVTDTQYF. In DNA, the CDR3 is TGTGCCTGGAGTACCCCACAGGGAGTGACAGATACGCAGTATTTT.

This chain's CDR3 is CASSKGTASNQPQHF. In DNA form, the CDR3 reads TGTGCCAGTAGTAAGGGGACAGCAAGCAATCAGCCCCAGCATTTT. This chain links TRBV19 with TRBJ1-5, with TRBD1 matching 7 bases. The V gene's germline CDR1 is LNHDA and CDR2 SQIVND (reference sequence). The junction had 4 bases not matched to a gene; V was cut back by 4 bases and J by 1 base. This CDR3 is 15 amino acids long.

The rearrangement joins TRBV5-1 to TRBJ1-2; D uncertain. The V end was cut by 4 bases, the J end by 2 bases, with 18 bases between. Germline CDR1 and CDR2: SGHRS and YFSETQ. The CDR3 is 16 residues long. The CDR3 spells CASSPQGWRANYGYTF. In DNA, the CDR3 is TGCGCCAGCAGCCCCCAAGGGTGGCGGGCCAACTATGGCTACACCTTC.

The rearrangement joins TRBV4-3 to TRBJ2-7; 7 nucleotides agree with TRBD2. V trimming: 1 base; J trimming: 4 bases; junction bases outside the gene matches: 7. Germline CDR1 reads LGHNA; CDR2 reads YSLEER. This CDR3 region has 15 residues. CDR3 loop: CASSQGSSGTYEQYF. The CDR3, as DNA: TGCGCCAGCAGCCAAGGGTCTAGCGGAACGTACGAGCAGTACTTC.

The genes are TRBV6-5 and TRBJ2-4, with D perhaps matching TRBD1 (6 bases). The CDR3 consists of 13 residues. The germline V and J ends were trimmed by 8 bases and 6 bases, with 14 bases remaining between them. Germline assignment: CDR1 MNHEY and CDR2 SVGAGI. The CDR3 region is CASEGQGRNIQYF. In DNA form, the CDR3 reads TGTGCCAGCGAGGGGCAGGGGAGAAACATTCAGTACTTC.

The J gene is TRBJ2-3, the V gene TRBV3-1 (or the pseudogene TRBV3-2); 14 nucleotides match TRBD2. The length of the CDR3 is 15 residues. Trimming took 3 bases from V and 4 from J; bases not matched to a gene: 0. Germline-derived CDR1 and CDR2 are LGHDT and YNNKEL (reference sequence). CDR3 DNA sequence: TGTGCCAGCAGCCAGACTAGCGGGGGGGCAGATACGCAGTATTTT. Its translation is CASSQTSGGADTQYF.

This clone was seen a single time. The chain is built from TRBV27 and TRBJ1-4; TRBD1 agrees at 7 bases. This CDR3 region has 15 residues. V was clipped by 0 bases and J by 7 bases; unmatched bases: 5. Germline CDR1 and CDR2: MNHEY and SMNVEV (reference sequence). This CDR3 reads CASSLSSDRVEKLFF. CDR3 DNA sequence: TGTGCCAGCAGTTTATCCAGCGACAGGGTTGAAAAACTGTTTTTT. The full variable domain, its missing parts supplied by reference TRBV27 and TRBJ1-4, is EAQVTQNPRYLITVTGKKLTVTCSQNMNHEYMSWYRQDPGLGLRQIYYSMNVEVTDKGDVPEGYKVSRKEKRNFPLILESPSPNQTSLYFCASSLSSDRVEKLFFGSGTQLSVL.